Listed below are T cell receptor beta chains from one sample, sequenced in a study of OX40 agonist ivuxolimab in advanced cancers. TCRdb keeps only in-frame clones here, not all; method: immunoSEQ multiplex PCR. Here the sample spans tens of thousands of clones, 86% being singletons. The material sequenced was CD4+ or CD8+ T cells sorted from blood, taken in a trial of the OX40 agonist ivuxolimab. These receptor sequences come from an adult with an advanced solid tumor such as melanoma, head and neck, liver or kidney cancer. Both conserved end residues are part of each CDR3. D genes are given only for firm matches. Size tells how often a clone was seen (once, few, many) or the class of an expanded clone, and some rows leave it out.

cdr3_aa	cdr3_nt	d_call	cdr3_length	v_call	clone_size	j_call
CASSWAGSTDTQYF	TGTGCCAGCAGCTGGGCGGGGAGCACAGATACGCAGTATTTT	.	14	TRBV7-3	.	TRBJ2-3
CASSFGGASNTEAFF	TGCGCCAGCAGCTTTGGGGGCGCGTCGAACACTGAAGCTTTCTTT	.	15	TRBV5-1	.	TRBJ1-1
CASSADRGYTGELFF	TGTGCCAGCAGTGCCGACAGGGGGTACACCGGGGAGCTGTTTTTT	TRBD1	15	TRBV6-1	once	TRBJ2-2
CASTIQGTYEQYF	TGTGCCAGCACCATACAGGGGACCTACGAGCAGTACTTC	TRBD1	13	TRBV28	.	TRBJ2-7
CASSLERSREAFF	TGTGCCAGCAGCTTGGAACGGAGTAGGGAAGCTTTCTTT	.	13	TRBV7-2	.	TRBJ1-1
CARQVPIPPVGSPLHF	TGTGCCCGGCAGGTTCCAATACCTCCTGTGGGTTCACCCCTCCACTTT	.	16	TRBV30	.	TRBJ1-6
CASSADQRGGRNTDTQYF	TGTGCCAGCAGCGCTGACCAGAGAGGGGGGCGGAACACAGATACGCAGTATTTT	.	18	TRBV9	.	TRBJ2-3
CASSSGGFSNNEQFF	TGCGCCAGCAGCTCCGGGGGGTTCTCTAACAATGAGCAGTTCTTC	TRBD2	15	TRBV5-1	once	TRBJ2-1
CASSLTGAATEAFF	TGTGCCAGCAGTTTAACAGGGGCGGCCACTGAAGCTTTCTTT	TRBD1	14	TRBV28	.	TRBJ1-1
CASSYLLNYGYTF	TGTGCCAGCAGTTATCTCCTTAACTATGGCTACACCTTC	.	13	TRBV6-5	.	TRBJ1-2
CASSDIQVYNSPLHF	TGTGCCAGCAGTGATATCCAGGTCTATAATTCACCCCTCCACTTT	.	15	TRBV2	.	TRBJ1-6
CASSSTLNQPQHF	TGTGCCAGCAGCTCGACCCTCAATCAGCCCCAGCATTTT	.	13	TRBV11-1	.	TRBJ1-5
CASSSFGGPSEEQFF	TGTGCCAGCAGCTCTTTCGGAGGCCCGTCGGAGGAGCAGTTCTTC	.	15	TRBV7-3	.	TRBJ2-1
CATSRDLEHLNYGYTF	TGTGCCACCAGCAGAGATCTCGAACACCTCAACTATGGCTACACCTTC	.	16	TRBV15	once	TRBJ1-2
CASSDDGRPEQETQYF	TGTGCCAGTAGTGACGACGGGCGGCCCGAACAAGAGACCCAGTACTTC	.	16	TRBV19	.	TRBJ2-5
CASRAKTGEGNEQFF	TGTGCCAGCAGAGCAAAGACAGGGGAGGGCAATGAGCAGTTCTTC	.	15	TRBV7-9	.	TRBJ2-1